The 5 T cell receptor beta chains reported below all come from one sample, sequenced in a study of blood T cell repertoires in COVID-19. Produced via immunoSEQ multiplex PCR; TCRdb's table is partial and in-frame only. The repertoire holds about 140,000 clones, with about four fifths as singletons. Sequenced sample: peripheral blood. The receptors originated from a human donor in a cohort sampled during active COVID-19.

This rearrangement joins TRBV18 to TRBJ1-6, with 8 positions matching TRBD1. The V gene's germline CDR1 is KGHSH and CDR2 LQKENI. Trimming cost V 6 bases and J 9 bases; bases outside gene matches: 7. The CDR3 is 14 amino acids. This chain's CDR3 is CASSSDRDRSPLHF. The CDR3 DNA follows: TGTGCCAGCTCCTCGGACAGGGATCGTTCACCCCTCCACTTT.

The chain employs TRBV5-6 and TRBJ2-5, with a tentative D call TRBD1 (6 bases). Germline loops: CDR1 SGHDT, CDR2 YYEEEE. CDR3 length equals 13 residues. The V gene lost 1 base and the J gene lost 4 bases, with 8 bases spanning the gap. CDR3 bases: TGTGCCAGCAGCTTGCAGGGGCCAGAGACCCAGTACTTC. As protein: CASSLQGPETQYF. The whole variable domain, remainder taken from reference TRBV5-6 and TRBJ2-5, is DAGVTQSPTHLIKTRGQQVTLRCSPKSGHDTVSWYQQALGQGPQFIFQYYEEEERQRGNFPDRFSGHQFPNYSSELNVNALLLGDSALYLCASSLQGPETQYFGPGTRLLVL.

Here the CDR3 DNA reads TGTGCCAGCAGTCTCGACGGGGGGCACAATGAGCAGTTCTTC. It specifies CASSLDGGHNEQFF. The chain has TRBV6-4 and TRBJ2-1, with D maybe TRBD2 (7 bases). CDR3 length equals 14 residues. Germline loops: CDR1 MRHNA, CDR2 SNTAGT. Trimming shortened V by 5 bases and J by 5 bases, and 13 bases separated the two germline ends.

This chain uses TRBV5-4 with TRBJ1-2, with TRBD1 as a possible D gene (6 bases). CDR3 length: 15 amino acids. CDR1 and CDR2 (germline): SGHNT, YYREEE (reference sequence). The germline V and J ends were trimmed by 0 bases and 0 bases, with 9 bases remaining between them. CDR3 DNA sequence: TGTGCCAGCAGCTTGGTGGGGACATCTAACTATGGCTACACCTTC. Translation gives CASSLVGTSNYGYTF.

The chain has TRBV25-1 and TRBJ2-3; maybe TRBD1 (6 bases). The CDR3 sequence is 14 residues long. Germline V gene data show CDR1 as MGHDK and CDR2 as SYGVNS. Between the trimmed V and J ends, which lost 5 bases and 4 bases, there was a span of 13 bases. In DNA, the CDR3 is TGTGCCAGCAGTCAACAGGGTAGGGCAGATACGCAGTATTTT. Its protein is CASSQQGRADTQYF.